This T cell receptor beta chain is drawn from a study of T cell repertoires in cytomegalovirus infection (dated by TCRdb to the late 2010s). Some background on the complete study: Recently identified HLA-C-restricted CMV epitopes, whose presentation resists viral immunomodulation, were targeted by peptide stimulations together with well-studied HLA-B-restricted epitopes. Because public TCR beta signatures pointed to carriage of CMV infection together with the matching HLA type, the HLA type of each donor mattered for the analysis.

This clonotype was counted between two and nine times. Its antigen target is currently unknown. The input lacks base qualities; no much larger clone sits a single base away. The sample's treatment or condition label, decoded: in vitro stimulation with specific CMV peptide epitopes to enrich CMV-specific T cells. The junction carries 23 bases between V and J, which are trimmed by 6 bases and 6 bases respectively. The germline V gene (reference sequence) gives CDR1 as MNHEY and CDR2 as SMNVEV. From cysteine to phenylalanine, the CDR3 is 17 amino acids long. CDR3 DNA only is kept here, 51 bases in frame from base 1. Points the paper makes about the study in general: Cumulative frequency of public TCR beta family members discriminated carriers of CMV infection plus the relevant HLA type in this cohort and an independent approximately 370-donor cohort. The ex vivo response was dominated by HLA-C-restricted CMV-specific TCR beta clonotypes, and the single most frequent clonotype in two of eight donors was supplied by these HLA-C-restricted clonotypes.

The sample was run on an Illumina HiSeq 1500. TCRdb passed the public sequencing reads through fastp at Q25 and MiXCR, retaining productive beta sequences. Rows matching on CDR3 protein sequence are summarized as one entry with the most common DNA and genes. The sample table holds about 920,000 distinct CDR3 sequences, of which 30% to 40% were seen once. The ten biggest clones cover 10% to 15% of the sample. The source is a human donor in good health (CMV status not recorded). Some clones in this sample may be carry-over from other donors' samples. Sequenced material: cultured CD8+ T cells from PBMCs, taken from culture after CMV antigen stimulation. The chain employs TRBV27 and TRBJ2-2, with the D gene too uncertain to name. This receptor carries the CDR3 CASSPSYSRVGSGELFF. The DNA reads TGTGCCAGCAGCCCCTCCTACTCTCGGGTCGGATCCGGGGAGCTGTTTTTT.